This T cell receptor (beta chain) was obtained from a study of blood T cell repertoires in COVID-19. Assignments of participants to cohorts depended upon their own reported clinical history. Per the study methods: Researchers report that nucleated cell counts were estimated from reference gene primer amplification. Sequencing used immunoSEQ multiplex PCR; TCRdb keeps in-frame clones, though not all of them. V and J calls and clone size are as listed in that table; D and trimming were resolved from the DNA. This table holds under 400,000 clones, approximately 86% found once. Between the trimmed V and J ends, which lost 3 bases and 6 bases, there was a span of 14 bases. This CDR3 spans 15 amino acids. Germline V CDR1 and CDR2: SEHNR, FQNEAQ (reference sequence).

The TCR was taken from a woman aged 40 to 55 with acute COVID-19. Sequencing was done on a sample of PBMCs or T cells enriched from blood (not recorded which). The chain employs TRBV7-9 and TRBJ1-4; D is unresolved. CDR3 coding DNA: TGTGCCAGCAGCTTGTCCTGGAGGAGAGATGAAAAACTGTTTTTT. It is translated as CASSLSWRRDEKLFF.